This TCR beta chain was recorded in a study of cytomegalovirus exposure and HLA in healthy donors. The CDR3 runs to 15 residues. The germline V gene has CDR1 SGDLS and CDR2 YYNGEE. The V gene lost 0 bases and the J gene lost 1 base, with 9 bases spanning the gap. Each donor was nominally healthy when sampled (though unrecorded immune exposures were likely). Primers for the PCR totalled 60 Vbeta and 13 Jbeta. Sequenced by immunoSEQ multiplex PCR; TCRdb stores in-frame clones only, minus some. The sample yields over 150,000 clones, over 60% seen once. The rearrangement joins TRBV9 to TRBJ2-3; maybe TRBD1 (5 bases). The sequencing sample was made of PBMCs. The TCR originated in a man younger than 40 in good health and CMV-seropositive. CDR3 in amino acids: CASSVGVGGTDTQYF. The CDR3 region has the DNA TGTGCCAGCAGCGTAGGTGTAGGGGGCACAGATACGCAGTATTTT.